The clone carrying this T cell receptor beta chain rates as medium-sized. This entry belongs to a study of immune characterization of retroperitoneal liposarcoma. One entry per CDR3 protein, called by TCRdb with MiXCR from the PCR reads. Here the sample spans around 12,000 distinct CDR3 sequences, about a quarter being singletons. The sample consisted of tumor tissue. The origin of this receptor is a male donor with retroperitoneal liposarcoma.

The CDR3 DNA sequence: TGTGCCAGCAGTAGCGGGAGGGCCACAGATACGCAGTATTTT. Translation gives CASSSGRATDTQYF. The chain is built from TRBV6-1 and TRBJ2-3; TRBD2 matches at 10 bases. V was clipped by 5 bases and J by 2 bases; unmatched bases: 1. Germline CDR1 MNHNS, CDR2 SASEGT. This CDR3 contains 14 residues.